One sample yielded the 9 T cell receptor beta chains listed below, sequenced in a study of blood T cell repertoires in COVID-19. Sequencing was performed with immunoSEQ multiplex PCR; in TCRdb, only in-frame clones are kept and a portion is missing. The sample yields some 390,000 clones, approximately 89% seen once. Sample: PBMCs or T cells enriched from blood (not recorded which). Every receptor here comes from a woman aged 25 to 39 who had recovered from COVID-19.

J is TRBJ2-2 and V is TRBV7-9, with 11 positions matching TRBD2. Germline V gene lookup returns CDR1 SEHNR and CDR2 FQNEAQ (reference sequence). J gave up 7 bases and V 4 bases, and 8 bases lay outside the gene matches. The CDR3 consists of 16 residues. CDR3 sequence reads: CASSSLAGLAGGELFF. In nucleotides, the CDR3 is TGTGCCAGCAGCTCACTAGCCGGACTAGCGGGCGGGGAGCTGTTTTTT.

In this sample, this clone turned up once. The rearrangement links TRBV11-2 to TRBJ2-7; TRBD1 is a possible D gene (6 bases). CDR3 length: 14 amino acids. CDR1 SGHAT and CDR2 FQNNGV come from the germline V gene. V was trimmed by 5 bases and J by 3 bases, leaving 14 bases between them. In nucleotides, the CDR3 is TGTGCCAGCAGCCCCGGGACACAATACTACGAGCAGTACTTC. It translates to CASSPGTQYYEQYF.

The V call is TRBV9, the J call TRBJ1-1, with 9 bases identical to TRBD1. Germline assignment: CDR1 SGDLS and CDR2 YYNGEE. V lost 3 bases and J lost 0; bases outside the gene matches: 9. This CDR3 is 17 amino acids long. CDR3 sequence (DNA): TGTGCCAGCAGCGGCGGGACAGGGCTACTTATGAACACTGAAGCTTTCTTT. It is translated as CASSGGTGLLMNTEAFF.

The V call is TRBV11-2, the J call TRBJ2-1, with D maybe TRBD2 (6 bases). Trimming removed 2 bases at V and 5 bases at J, with 10 bases between. The germline gives CDR1 SGHAT, CDR2 FQNNGV. There are 14 residues in the CDR3. The CDR3 DNA is TGTGCCAGCAGCTTACTCGCGGGGAACAATGAGCAGTTCTTC. This translates into CASSLLAGNNEQFF.

Only one count was recorded for this clone. V usage is TRBV3-1 (or the pseudogene TRBV3-2) and J usage is TRBJ1-4, with 9 nucleotides matching TRBD1. With V trimmed by 5 bases and J by 6 bases, 4 bases remained unmatched. Germline-derived CDR1 and CDR2 are LGHDT and YNNKEL (reference sequence). There are 14 residues in the CDR3. CDR3 coding DNA: TGTGCCAGCAGCTTGGGGACAGGGTATGAAAAACTGTTTTTT. Protein product: CASSLGTGYEKLFF.

This clone was found once. The V call is TRBV4-3, the J call TRBJ2-5; TRBD1 might be the D (5 bases). The CDR3 covers 15 residues. Trimming took off 1 base at V and 5 bases at J, with 14 bases between the two ends. CDR1 is LGHNA and CDR2 is YSLEER in the germline V gene. As DNA, the CDR3 is TGCGCCAGCAGCCAAGCAGTACAGGTGGACGAGACCCAGTACTTC. Translation gives CASSQAVQVDETQYF.

The CDR3 region has the DNA TGTGCCAGCAGCTTAGGGCCCTTGGGAGGCGGGAATTCACCCCTCCACTTT. It translates to CASSLGPLGGGNSPLHF. The rearrangement joins TRBV7-8 to TRBJ1-6; D is unresolved. This CDR3 is built from 17 residues. The V end was cut by 1 base, the J end by 7 bases, with 17 bases between. Germline V CDR1 and CDR2: SGHVS, FQNEAQ.

This clone was detected a few times. The rearrangement links TRBV2 to TRBJ1-4, with D possibly being TRBD1 (5 bases). The germline V gene has CDR1 SNHLY and CDR2 FYNNEI. The CDR3 is made up of 11 amino acids. The V end was cut by 11 bases, the J end by 5 bases, with 9 bases between. The chain's CDR3 is CASGFNEKLFF. The CDR3 DNA sequence: TGTGCCTCAGGGTTCAATGAAAAACTGTTTTTT. The variable domain in full, completed from reference TRBV2 and TRBJ1-4, reads EPEVTQTPSHQVTQMGQEVILRCVPISNHLYFYWYRQILGQKVEFLVSFYNNEISEKSEIFDDQFSVERPDGSNFTLKIRSTKLEDSAMYFCASGFNEKLFFGSGTQLSVL.

The gene calls are TRBV6-2 or TRBV6-3 and TRBJ1-5, with 7 bases lining up with TRBD1. Germline loops: CDR1 MNHEY, CDR2 SVGEGT. This CDR3 contains 12 residues. V shed 5 bases, J shed 6 bases, and the junction held 1 base outside the gene matches. This CDR3 reads CASSRQGQPQHF. CDR3 coding DNA: TGTGCCAGCAGTAGACAGGGTCAGCCCCAGCATTTT.